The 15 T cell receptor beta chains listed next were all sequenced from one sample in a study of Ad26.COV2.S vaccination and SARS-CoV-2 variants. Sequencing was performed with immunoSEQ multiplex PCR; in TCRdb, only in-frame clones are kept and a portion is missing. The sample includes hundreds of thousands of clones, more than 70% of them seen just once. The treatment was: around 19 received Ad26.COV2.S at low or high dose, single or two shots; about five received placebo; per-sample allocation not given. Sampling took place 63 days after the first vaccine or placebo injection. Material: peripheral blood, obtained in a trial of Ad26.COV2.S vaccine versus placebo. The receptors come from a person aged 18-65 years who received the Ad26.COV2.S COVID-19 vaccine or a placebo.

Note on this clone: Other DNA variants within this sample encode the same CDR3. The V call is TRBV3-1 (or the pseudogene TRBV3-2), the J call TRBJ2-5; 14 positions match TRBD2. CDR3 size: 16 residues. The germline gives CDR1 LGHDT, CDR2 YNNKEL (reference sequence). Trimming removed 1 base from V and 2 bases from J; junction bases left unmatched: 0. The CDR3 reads CASSQGLAGGQETQYF. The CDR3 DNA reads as TGTGCCAGCAGCCAAGGACTAGCGGGGGGGCAAGAGACCCAGTACTTC.

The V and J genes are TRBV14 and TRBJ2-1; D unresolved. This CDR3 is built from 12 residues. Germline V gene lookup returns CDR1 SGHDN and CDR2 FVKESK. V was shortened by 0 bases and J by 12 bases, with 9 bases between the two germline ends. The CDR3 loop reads CASSQDRWVQFF. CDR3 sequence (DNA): TGTGCCAGCAGCCAAGATAGATGGGTGCAGTTCTTC.

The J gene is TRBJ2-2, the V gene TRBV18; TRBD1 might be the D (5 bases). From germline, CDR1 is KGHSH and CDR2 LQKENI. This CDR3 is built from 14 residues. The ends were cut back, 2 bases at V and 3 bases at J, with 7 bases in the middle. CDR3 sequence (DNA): TGTGCCAGCTCACCATTGACAGACACCGGGGAGCTGTTTTTT. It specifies CASSPLTDTGELFF. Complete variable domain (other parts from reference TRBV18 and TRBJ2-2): NAGVMQNPRHLVRRRGQEARLRCSPMKGHSHVYWYRQLPEEGLKFMVYLQKENIIDESGMPKERFSAEFPKEGPSILRIQQVVRGDSAAYFCASSPLTDTGELFFGEGSRLTVL.

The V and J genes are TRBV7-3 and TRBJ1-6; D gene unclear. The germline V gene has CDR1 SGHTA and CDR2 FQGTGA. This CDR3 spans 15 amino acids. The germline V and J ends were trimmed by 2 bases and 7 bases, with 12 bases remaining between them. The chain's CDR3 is CASSLRSGRNSPLHF. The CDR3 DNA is TGTGCCAGCAGCTTACGGTCCGGTCGAAATTCACCCCTCCACTTT.

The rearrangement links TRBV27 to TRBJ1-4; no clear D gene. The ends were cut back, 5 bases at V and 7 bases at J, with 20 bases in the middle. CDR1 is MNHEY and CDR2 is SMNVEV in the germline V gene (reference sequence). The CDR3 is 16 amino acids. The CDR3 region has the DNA TGTGCCAGCAGTCTGGAATCCGGGTCCCCGGCTGAAAAACTGTTTTTT. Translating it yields CASSLESGSPAEKLFF.

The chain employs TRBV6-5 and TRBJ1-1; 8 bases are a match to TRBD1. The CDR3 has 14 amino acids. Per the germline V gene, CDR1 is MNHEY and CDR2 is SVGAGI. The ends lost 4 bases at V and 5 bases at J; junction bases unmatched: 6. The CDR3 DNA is TGTGCCAGCAGTTCCGGGACAGGTATGACTGAAGCTTTCTTT. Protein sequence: CASSSGTGMTEAFF.

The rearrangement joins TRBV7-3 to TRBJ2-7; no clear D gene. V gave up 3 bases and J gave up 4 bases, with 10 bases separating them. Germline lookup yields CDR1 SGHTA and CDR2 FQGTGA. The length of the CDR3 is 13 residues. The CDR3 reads CASSFYHGYEQYF. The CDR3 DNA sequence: TGTGCCAGCAGCTTTTATCACGGTTACGAGCAGTACTTC.

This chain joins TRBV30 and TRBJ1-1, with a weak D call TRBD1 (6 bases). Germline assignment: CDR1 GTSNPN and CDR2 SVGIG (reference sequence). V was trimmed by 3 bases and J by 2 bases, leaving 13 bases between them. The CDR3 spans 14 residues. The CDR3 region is CAWRSTGLNTEAFF. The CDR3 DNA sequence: TGTGCCTGGAGATCAACAGGGCTTAACACTGAAGCTTTCTTT.

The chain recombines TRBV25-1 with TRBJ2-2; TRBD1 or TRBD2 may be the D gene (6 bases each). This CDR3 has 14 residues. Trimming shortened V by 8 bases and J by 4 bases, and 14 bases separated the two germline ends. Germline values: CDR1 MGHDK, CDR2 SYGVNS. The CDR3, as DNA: TGTGCCAGCCGTAAAGAGGGGGGCACCGGGGAGCTGTTTTTT. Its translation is CASRKEGGTGELFF.

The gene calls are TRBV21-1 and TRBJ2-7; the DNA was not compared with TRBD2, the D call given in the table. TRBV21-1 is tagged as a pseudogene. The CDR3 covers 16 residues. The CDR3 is CASSFLGLAGENEQYF. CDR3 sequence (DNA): TGTGCCAGCAGCTTCCTGGGACTAGCGGGAGAGAACGAGCAGTACTTC.

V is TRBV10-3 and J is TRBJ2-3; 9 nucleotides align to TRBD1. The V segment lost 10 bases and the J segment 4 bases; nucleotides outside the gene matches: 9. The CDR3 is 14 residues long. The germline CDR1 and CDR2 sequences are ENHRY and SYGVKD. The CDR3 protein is CATDRDRVADTQYF. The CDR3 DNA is TGTGCCACCGACCGGGACAGGGTAGCAGATACGCAGTATTTT.

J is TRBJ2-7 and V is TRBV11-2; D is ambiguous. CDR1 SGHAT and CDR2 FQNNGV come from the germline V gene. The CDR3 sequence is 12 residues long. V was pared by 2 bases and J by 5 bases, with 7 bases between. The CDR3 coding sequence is TGTGCCAGCAGCTTATATCCGGACGAGCAGTACTTC. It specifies CASSLYPDEQYF.

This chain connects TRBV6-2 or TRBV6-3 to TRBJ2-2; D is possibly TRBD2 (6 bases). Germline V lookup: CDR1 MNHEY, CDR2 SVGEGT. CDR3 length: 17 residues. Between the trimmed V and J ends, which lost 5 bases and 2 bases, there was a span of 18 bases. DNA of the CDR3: TGTGCCAGCAGTCCCGGCGCTGGCGGGATAAACACCGGGGAGCTGTTTTTT. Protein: CASSPGAGGINTGELFF.

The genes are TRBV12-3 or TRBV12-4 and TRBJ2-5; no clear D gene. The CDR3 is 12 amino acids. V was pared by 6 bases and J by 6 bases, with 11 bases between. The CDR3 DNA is TGTGCCAGCAGGGTCGGCAGACAGACCCAGTACTTC. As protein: CASRVGRQTQYF.

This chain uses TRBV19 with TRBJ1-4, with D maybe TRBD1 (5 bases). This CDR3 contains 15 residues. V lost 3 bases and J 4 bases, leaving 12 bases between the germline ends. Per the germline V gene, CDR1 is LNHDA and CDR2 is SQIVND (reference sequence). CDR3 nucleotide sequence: TGTGCCAGTAGTATCATCACGCAGGGTAATGAAAAACTGTTTTTT. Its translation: CASSIITQGNEKLFF.